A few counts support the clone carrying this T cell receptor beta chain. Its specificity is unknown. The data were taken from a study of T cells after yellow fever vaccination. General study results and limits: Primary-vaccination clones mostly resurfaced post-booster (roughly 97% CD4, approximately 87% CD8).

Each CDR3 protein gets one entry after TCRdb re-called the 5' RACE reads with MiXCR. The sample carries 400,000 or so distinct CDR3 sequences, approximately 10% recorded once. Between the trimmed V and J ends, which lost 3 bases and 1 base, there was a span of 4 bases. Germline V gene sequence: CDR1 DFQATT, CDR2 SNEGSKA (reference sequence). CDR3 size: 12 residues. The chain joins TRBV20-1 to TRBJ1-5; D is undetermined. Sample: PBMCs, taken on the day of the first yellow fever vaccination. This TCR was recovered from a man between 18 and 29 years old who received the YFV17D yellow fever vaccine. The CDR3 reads CSARRSNQPQHF. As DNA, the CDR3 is TGCAGTGCTAGGCGGAGCAATCAGCCCCAGCATTTT.